The source of this T cell receptor beta chain is a study of molecular identifiers for immune sequencing clone quantification. At least ten counts were recorded for this clonotype. TCRdb called the PCR reads again in MiXCR, with one record for every CDR3 protein. The profile shows 70,000 to 90,000 distinct CDR3 sequences, around 20% of them singletons. The CDR3 spans 14 residues. Germline-derived CDR1 and CDR2 are DFQATT and SNEGSKA (reference sequence). V was shortened by 0 bases and J by 3 bases, with 12 bases between the two germline ends. The genes are TRBV20-1 and TRBJ2-7; tentatively, D is TRBD2 (5 bases). The origin of this receptor is a human donor in good health. Some libraries in this study had Jurkat cell RNA spiked in. Sequencing used naive CD8+ T cells from blood, with Jurkat cell RNA spiked in. Described subset: FACS-sorted CD8+CD4-CCR7+CD45RA+ naive T cells. CDR3 residues: CSARDLRGNYEQYF. Here the CDR3 DNA reads TGCAGTGCTAGAGATCTGAGAGGGAACTACGAGCAGTACTTC.